These 25 T cell receptor beta chains were sequenced from one sample in a study of blood T cell repertoires in COVID-19. The assay was immunoSEQ multiplex PCR, and TCRdb's table has in-frame clones only and misses some. The sample includes 80,000 or so clones, 91% seen only once; the top ten take 1.9%. The sequencing sample was made of peripheral blood. Source of these receptors: a woman in her forties or fifties in a cohort sampled during active COVID-19.

This clone was counted a single time. The chain employs TRBV2 and TRBJ2-7; 7 nucleotides agree with TRBD2. This CDR3 contains 12 residues. Germline V gene sequence: CDR1 SNHLY, CDR2 FYNNEI. Germline trimming cut 8 bases from V and 2 bases from J; bases unmatched to any gene: 3. CDR3 amino acids: CASRGDPYEQYF. CDR3 DNA sequence: TGTGCCAGCCGGGGGGATCCCTACGAGCAGTACTTC.

The chain employs TRBV6-2 or TRBV6-3 and TRBJ2-1, with 7 bases aligning to TRBD1. Unmatched junction bases numbered 5, after V lost 1 base and J lost 8 bases. Germline CDR1 is MNHEY and CDR2 is SVGEGT. CDR3 length: 14 residues. In DNA form, the CDR3 reads TGTGCCAGCAGTTACTTGAGGGGGCCATATGAGCAGTTCTTC. This sequence encodes CASSYLRGPYEQFF.

The V and J genes are TRBV5-1 and TRBJ1-1, with D perhaps matching TRBD1 (6 bases). This CDR3 spans 15 amino acids. V dropped 0 bases and J dropped 2 bases, with 11 bases sitting between them. Per the germline V gene, CDR1 is SGHRS and CDR2 is YFSETQ. CDR3 sequence reads: CASSLGGRTNTEAFF. The CDR3 coding sequence is TGCGCCAGCAGCTTGGGGGGGCGGACAAACACTGAAGCTTTCTTT.

J is TRBJ2-5 and V is TRBV7-9; 14 bases line up with TRBD2. The germline gives CDR1 SEHNR, CDR2 FQNEAQ (reference sequence). The CDR3 runs to 16 residues. Losses at the gene ends were 5 bases for V and 5 bases for J; bases not matched to a gene: 7. The CDR3 region is CASSTPGLAGVETQYF. The CDR3 nucleotides read TGTGCCAGCAGCACTCCGGGACTAGCGGGAGTGGAGACCCAGTACTTC. Full variable domain (rest looked up from reference TRBV7-9 and TRBJ2-5): DTGVSQNPRHKITKRGQNVTFRCDPISEHNRLYWYRQTLGQGPEFLTYFQNEAQLEKSRLLSDRFSAERPKGSFSTLEIQRTEQGDSAMYLCASSTPGLAGVETQYFGPGTRLLVL.

This clone was seen a handful of times. This chain joins TRBV14 and TRBJ2-7; D remains unclear. The germline V gene encodes CDR1 SGHDN and CDR2 FVKESK. Trimming shortened V by 5 bases and J by 5 bases, and 7 bases separated the two germline ends. The CDR3 spans 11 residues. The CDR3: CASSFLNEQYF. The CDR3 DNA is TGTGCCAGCAGCTTCTTAAACGAGCAGTACTTC.

J is TRBJ2-1 and V is TRBV29-1; 7 bases match TRBD1. The CDR3 consists of 12 residues. The V and J ends lost 2 bases and 8 bases, in that order; junction bases with no gene match: 3. Per the germline V gene, CDR1 is SQVTM and CDR2 is ANQGSEA. The CDR3 sequence: CSVEKGADEQFF. The CDR3, as DNA: TGCAGCGTTGAAAAGGGGGCGGATGAGCAGTTCTTC.

The rearrangement uses TRBV12-3 or TRBV12-4 and TRBJ2-7, with a weak D call TRBD2 (6 bases). V shed 6 bases and J shed 2 bases, with 11 bases lying between them. This CDR3 is 13 amino acids long. DNA for the CDR3: TGTGCCAGCAGGTACGGGAGCACCTACGAGCAGTACTTC. This codes for CASRYGSTYEQYF.

This sequence joins TRBV2 and TRBJ2-1, with D perhaps TRBD2 (5 bases). Per germline, CDR1 SNHLY and CDR2 FYNNEI. V lost 1 base and J lost 3, with 10 bases in between. This CDR3 region has 15 residues. The CDR3 bases are TGTGCCAGCAGTGAAGGCTGGGGAGACTACAATGAGCAGTTCTTC. Translated: CASSEGWGDYNEQFF. The whole variable domain, remainder taken from reference TRBV2 and TRBJ2-1, is EPEVTQTPSHQVTQMGQEVILRCVPISNHLYFYWYRQILGQKVEFLVSFYNNEISEKSEIFDDQFSVERPDGSNFTLKIRSTKLEDSAMYFCASSEGWGDYNEQFFGPGTRLTVL.

The rearrangement joins TRBV7-6 to TRBJ1-1; D may be TRBD1 (6 bases). Germline CDR1 is SGHVS and CDR2 is FNYEAQ. The V and J ends lost 0 bases and 7 bases respectively, with 18 bases between them. The length of the CDR3 is 16 residues. CDR3 nucleotide sequence: TGTGCCAGCAGCTTAGCGGGGGCCTCGGGTATGGGTGAAGCTTTCTTT. This sequence encodes CASSLAGASGMGEAFF. The full variable domain, with the rest looked up from reference TRBV7-6 and TRBJ1-1, is GAGVSQSPRYKVTKRGQDVALRCDPISGHVSLYWYRQALGQGPEFLTYFNYEAQQDKSGLPNDRFSAERPEGSISTLTIQRTEQRDSAMYRCASSLAGASGMGEAFFGQGTRLTVV.

The gene calls are TRBV11-2 and TRBJ1-5, with unresolved D. Looked up from germline, CDR1 is SGHAT and CDR2 is FQNNGV. This CDR3 has 14 amino acids. V lost 1 base to trimming and J lost 2 bases, with 6 bases between them. CDR3 region: CASSLGRGNQPQHF. CDR3 nucleotide sequence: TGTGCCAGCAGCTTAGGACGGGGCAATCAGCCCCAGCATTTT.

This clone has only one observation. This sequence joins TRBV9 and TRBJ1-5, with a possible D match to TRBD1 (6 bases). Germline V lookup: CDR1 SGDLS, CDR2 YYNGEE. The V end was cut by 0 bases, the J end by 5 bases, with 12 bases between. The CDR3 is made up of 15 amino acids. The CDR3 is CASSVEDSRDQPQHF. CDR3 DNA: TGTGCCAGCAGCGTAGAGGACAGTAGGGATCAGCCCCAGCATTTT. The full variable domain, in which reference TRBV9 and TRBJ1-5 provide the parts outside the CDR3, is DSGVTQTPKHLITATGQRVTLRCSPRSGDLSVYWYQQSLDQGLQFLIQYYNGEERAKGNILERFSAQQFPDLHSELNLSSLELGDSALYFCASSVEDSRDQPQHFGDGTRLSIL.

This clone has only one observation. The chain joins TRBV5-1 to TRBJ2-3; 8 bases are a match to TRBD2. The CDR3 runs 16 residues. Germline CDR1 is SGHRS and CDR2 is YFSETQ. J gave up 4 bases and V 5 bases, and 12 bases lay outside the gene matches. The CDR3 sequence is CASRGGRKDSADTQYF. The CDR3, as DNA: TGCGCCAGCAGGGGCGGGAGGAAGGATTCTGCAGATACGCAGTATTTT.

The chain carries TRBV18 and TRBJ2-2, with D tentatively TRBD2 (5 bases). The CDR3 runs 15 residues. Per germline, CDR1 KGHSH and CDR2 LQKENI. V gave up 6 bases and J gave up 4 bases, with 15 bases separating them. The CDR3 region has the DNA TGTGCCAGCTCTCGGGGAGAACCGGCCACCGGGGAGCTGTTTTTT. This encodes CASSRGEPATGELFF.

The J gene is TRBJ2-5, the V gene TRBV28, with 10 positions matching TRBD2. The CDR3 runs 15 residues. The germline V gene has CDR1 MDHEN and CDR2 SYDVKM. J lost 3 bases, V lost 6 bases, and 7 bases had no gene match. CDR3 DNA sequence: TGTGCCAGCAGGACAGCGGGAGGGGGGGAAGAGACCCAGTACTTC. This gives the protein CASRTAGGGEETQYF.

This sequence joins TRBV5-1 and TRBJ2-2; TRBD1 matches 8 bases. V trimming: 7 bases; J trimming: 8 bases; junction bases outside the gene matches: 16. This CDR3 contains 16 residues. Germline CDR1 SGHRS, CDR2 YFSETQ. The CDR3 coding sequence is TGCGCCAGCCAGAGGGGCGGGACAGGCGTCACTGGGGAGCTGTTTTTT. Its protein product is CASQRGGTGVTGELFF.

The chain uses TRBV7-3 and TRBJ1-3, with 9 bases fitting TRBD1. Trimming at V came to 3 bases and at J to 8 bases, leaving 5 bases not matched to a gene. This CDR3 is built from 14 residues. Germline V CDR1 and CDR2: SGHTA, FQGTGA. DNA for the CDR3: TGTGCCAGCAGCTTGACAGGGGGAGCGGACACCATATATTTT. Protein product: CASSLTGGADTIYF.

This rearrangement joins TRBV27 to TRBJ2-2; D might be TRBD1 (6 bases). V lost 5 bases and J lost 2, with 12 bases in between. The germline gives CDR1 MNHEY, CDR2 SMNVEV (reference sequence). The CDR3 spans 15 residues. The CDR3 region has the DNA TGTGCCAGCAGTCCTACGGGACACAACACCGGGGAGCTGTTTTTT. This sequence encodes CASSPTGHNTGELFF.

The chain couples TRBV6-6 to TRBJ1-3; 7 bases line up with TRBD1. Germline assignment: CDR1 MNHNY and CDR2 SVGAGI (reference sequence). With V trimmed by 6 bases and J by 2 bases, 4 bases remained unmatched. The CDR3 sequence is 14 residues long. Here the CDR3 reads CASSQQGTGNTIYF. The CDR3 nucleotides are TGTGCCAGCAGCCAACAGGGGACTGGAAACACCATATATTTT.

DNA for the CDR3: TGTGCCAGTAGTGACAGGGGGGTTACTGAAGCTTTCTTT. It encodes CASSDRGVTEAFF. The chain combines TRBV19 with TRBJ1-1; 9 bases fit TRBD1. Looked up from germline, CDR1 is LNHDA and CDR2 is SQIVND (reference sequence). CDR3 length: 13 amino acids. With V trimmed by 5 bases and J by 5 bases, 3 bases remained unmatched.

The chain uses TRBV27 and TRBJ2-1, with TRBD2 identical over 12 bases. V shed 5 bases and J 7 bases; nucleotides not matched to a gene: 9. The CDR3 totals 16 residues. Looked up from germline, CDR1 is MNHEY and CDR2 is SMNVEV (reference sequence). The CDR3, as DNA: TGTGCCAGCAGTCCGTCGACTAGCGGGAGTATTAATGAGCAGTTCTTC. The encoded protein is CASSPSTSGSINEQFF.

The chain links TRBV27 to TRBJ2-1, with TRBD2 identical over 12 bases. Per germline, CDR1 MNHEY and CDR2 SMNVEV (reference sequence). Losses at the gene ends were 7 bases for V and 8 bases for J; bases not matched to a gene: 9. The CDR3 totals 15 residues. As DNA, the CDR3 is TGTGCCAGCATACGGAGACTAGCGGGAGTGGATGAGCAGTTCTTC. Protein product: CASIRRLAGVDEQFF.

V usage is TRBV10-3 and J usage is TRBJ2-1; 12 nucleotides line up with TRBD2. The germline CDR1 and CDR2 sequences are ENHRY and SYGVKD. The junction had 11 bases not matched to a gene; V was cut back by 10 bases and J by 10 bases. This CDR3 has 14 residues. CDR3 loop: CATGTSGPLGEQFF. The CDR3 bases are TGTGCCACCGGGACTAGCGGGCCCCTGGGGGAGCAGTTCTTC.

The V and J genes are TRBV5-6 and TRBJ1-4; 7 positions agree with TRBD1. The V gene end was trimmed by 0 bases and the J gene end by 6 bases; junction bases not matched to a gene: 5. Germline CDR1 reads SGHDT; CDR2 reads YYEEEE. The CDR3 contains 15 residues. The CDR3 reads CASSLVGTADEKLFF. Written as DNA, the CDR3 is TGTGCCAGCAGCTTGGTGGGGACAGCGGATGAAAAACTGTTTTTT.

The chain carries TRBV25-1 and TRBJ2-3; D is unresolved. Germline V gives CDR1 MGHDK, CDR2 SYGVNS. The V end lost 1 base, the J end lost 0 bases, and 14 bases lay between the germline ends. The CDR3 extends over 17 amino acids. CDR3 nucleotides: TGTGCCAGCAGTGAATGGCGTCGGCGGTCTAGCACAGATACGCAGTATTTT. Its translation: CASSEWRRRSSTDTQYF.

The V and J genes are TRBV28 and TRBJ2-7; TRBD2 agrees at 10 bases. The CDR3 is 14 amino acids. The V and J ends lost 6 bases and 1 base, in that order; junction bases with no gene match: 3. From germline, CDR1 is MDHEN and CDR2 SYDVKM. CDR3 loop: CASRVAGGSYEQYF. Here the CDR3 DNA reads TGTGCCAGCAGAGTAGCGGGGGGTTCCTACGAGCAGTACTTC.